This T cell receptor (beta chain) derives from a study of cytomegalovirus exposure and HLA in healthy donors. Study-level findings and limits: Relative to equally common others, HLA-associated TCR beta chains showed greater clonal expansion in a later analysis.

In the PCR, 60 Vbeta and 13 Jbeta primers were used. The assay was immunoSEQ multiplex PCR, and TCRdb's table has in-frame clones only and misses some. Seen here are some 120,000 clones, 74% observed once, and the top ten hold around 5.5%. Germline V CDR1 and CDR2: SGHNT, YENEEA. This CDR3 spans 17 amino acids. V dropped 4 bases and J dropped 1 base, with 17 bases sitting between them. As to this clone: The antigen remains unidentified.

The chain combines TRBV11-3 with TRBJ1-3, with a tentative D call TRBD1 (5 bases). The clonotype comes from a woman aged 50 to 60 in good health and CMV-seropositive. Source material: PBMCs. The CDR3 region is CASSSPRGDGSGNTIYF. The CDR3 DNA follows: TGTGCCAGCAGCTCCCCGCGGGGCGACGGGTCTGGAAACACCATATATTTT.